The sequence of this T cell receptor beta chain was determined in a study of vaccination effects on CD4 cells after COVID-19. Study in general: Post-vaccine specimens arrived a median 72 days past the second dose. General study points: Vaccine- and infection-induced clones showed marked clonal contraction late following vaccination.

Viral peptide pools were used in the ViraFEST assay to expand antigen-specific CD4+ T cells, and sequencing came afterward. CD4+ T cell isolation took place after 10 days of culture. Participants received two doses of either the BNT162b2 or mRNA-1273 vaccine. Having tested negative for nucleocapsid antibodies, the vaccine recipients showed no prior SARS-CoV-2 infection. Each culture well received about 1.8 million PBMC. These cells were then cultured in IMDM with about 9.1 IU/ml IL-2 and 7.5 to 10 ug/ml peptides. To note about this clone: The antigen remains undetermined.

Only in-frame clones appear in the TCRdb table, and some are missing; sequencing was by immunoSEQ multiplex PCR. The table has 25,000 to 35,000 clones, around 80% seen once. V dropped 3 bases and J dropped 0 bases, with 9 bases sitting between them. The CDR3 runs to 14 residues. Germline assignment: CDR1 SGHRS and CDR2 YFSETQ. The specimen was CD4+ T cells from PBMCs cultured with HCoV-NL63 spike peptides, collected after COVID-19 vaccination. The sequence derives from a human donor who received a COVID-19 vaccine. Some clones in this sample may be carry-over from other donors' samples. V usage is TRBV5-1 and J usage is TRBJ1-1; D is perhaps TRBD1 (5 bases). CDR3 nucleotides: TGCGCCAGCAGCTGGGGGGAACTGAACACTGAAGCTTTCTTT. Residues: CASSWGELNTEAFF.